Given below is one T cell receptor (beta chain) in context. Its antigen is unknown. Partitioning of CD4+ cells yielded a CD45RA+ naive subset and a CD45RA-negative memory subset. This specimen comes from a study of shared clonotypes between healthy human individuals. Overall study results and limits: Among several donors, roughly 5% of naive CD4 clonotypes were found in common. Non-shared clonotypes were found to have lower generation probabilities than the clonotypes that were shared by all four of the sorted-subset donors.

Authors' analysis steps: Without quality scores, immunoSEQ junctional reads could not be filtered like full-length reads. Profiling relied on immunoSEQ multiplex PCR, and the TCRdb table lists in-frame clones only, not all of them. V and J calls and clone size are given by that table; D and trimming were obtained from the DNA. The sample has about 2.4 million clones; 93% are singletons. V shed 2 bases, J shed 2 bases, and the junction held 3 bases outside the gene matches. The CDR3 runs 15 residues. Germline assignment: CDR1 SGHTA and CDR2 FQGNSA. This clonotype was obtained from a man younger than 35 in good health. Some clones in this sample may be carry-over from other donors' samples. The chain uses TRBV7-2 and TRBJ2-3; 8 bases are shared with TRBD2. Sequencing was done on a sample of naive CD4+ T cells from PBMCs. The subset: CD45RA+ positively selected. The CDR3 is CASSLYGRVTDTQYF. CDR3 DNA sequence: TGTGCCAGCAGCTTATACGGGAGGGTCACAGATACGCAGTATTTT.